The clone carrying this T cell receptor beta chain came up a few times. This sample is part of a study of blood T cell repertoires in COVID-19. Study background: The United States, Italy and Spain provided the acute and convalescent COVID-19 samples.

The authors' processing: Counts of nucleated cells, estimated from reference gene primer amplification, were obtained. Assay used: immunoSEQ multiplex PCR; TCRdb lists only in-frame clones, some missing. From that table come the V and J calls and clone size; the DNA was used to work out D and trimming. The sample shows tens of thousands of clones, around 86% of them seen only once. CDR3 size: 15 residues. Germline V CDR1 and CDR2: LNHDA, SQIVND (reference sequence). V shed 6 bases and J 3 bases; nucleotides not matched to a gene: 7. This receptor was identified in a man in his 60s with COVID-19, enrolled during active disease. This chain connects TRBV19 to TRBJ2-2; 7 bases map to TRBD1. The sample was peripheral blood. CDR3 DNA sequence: TGTGCCAGTAGGAATCCGACAGGGCACACCGGGGAGCTGTTTTTT. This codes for CASRNPTGHTGELFF.